This T cell receptor (beta chain) was captured by sequencing in a study of blood T cell repertoires in COVID-19. Looking at the study overall: Material from acute and convalescent COVID-19 was sourced from the United States, Italy and Spain. The analysed material was cDNA or gDNA that came from T cells, B-cell-depleted T cells, or PBMCs.

This CDR3 is built from 14 residues. Unmatched junction bases numbered 10, after V lost 8 bases and J lost 9 bases. Germline CDR1 reads KGHSH; CDR2 reads LQKENI. Original processing notes: It was from reference gene primer amplification that nucleated cell counts were estimated. The repertoire was sequenced with immunoSEQ multiplex PCR; TCRdb's copy has only in-frame clones and lacks some. V and J calls and clone size are copied from that table; D and trimming were computed from the DNA. Of approximately 190,000 clones listed, about 82% were seen once; the top ten hold more than 5%. Sequencing was carried out using peripheral blood. This TCR came from a woman in her thirties with acute or convalescent COVID-19. This chain joins TRBV18 and TRBJ1-6; 7 positions agree with TRBD1. The CDR3 loop is CASRTDRVGSPLHF. CDR3 nucleotide sequence: TGTGCCAGCCGTACCGACAGGGTGGGTTCACCCCTCCACTTT.